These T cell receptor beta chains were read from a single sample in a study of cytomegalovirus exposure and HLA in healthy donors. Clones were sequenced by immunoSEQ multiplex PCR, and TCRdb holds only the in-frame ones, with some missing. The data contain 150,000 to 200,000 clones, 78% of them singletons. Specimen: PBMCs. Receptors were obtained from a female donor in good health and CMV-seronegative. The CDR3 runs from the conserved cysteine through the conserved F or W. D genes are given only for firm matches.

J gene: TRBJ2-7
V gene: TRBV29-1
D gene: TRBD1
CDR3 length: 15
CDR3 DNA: TGCAGCGTTGAATTGGTTAAGACAGGGTCCTACGAGCAGTACTTC
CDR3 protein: CSVELVKTGSYEQYF

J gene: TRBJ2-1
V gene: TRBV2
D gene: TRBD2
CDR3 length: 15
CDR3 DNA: TGTGCCAGCAGGGCGACTAGCGGGGGGTCACGAGAGCAGTTCTTC
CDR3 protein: CASRATSGGSREQFF

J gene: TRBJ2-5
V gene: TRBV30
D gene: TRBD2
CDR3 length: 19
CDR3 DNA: TGTGCCTGGACTCCCAGGCGACTAGCGGGAGGATCGAAATGGGAGACCCAGTACTTC
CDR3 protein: CAWTPRRLAGGSKWETQYF

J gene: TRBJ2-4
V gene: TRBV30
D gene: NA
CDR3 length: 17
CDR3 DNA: TGTGCCTGGAGTGGTTACGAACTGAGACTAGCCAAAAACATTCAGTACTTC
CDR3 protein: CAWSGYELRLAKNIQYF

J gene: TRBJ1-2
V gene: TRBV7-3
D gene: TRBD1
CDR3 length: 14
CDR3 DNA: TGTGCCAGCAGCCCAGGACAGGGGATAGATGGCTACACCTTC
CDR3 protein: CASSPGQGIDGYTF

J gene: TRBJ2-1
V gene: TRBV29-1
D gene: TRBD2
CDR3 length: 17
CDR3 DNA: TGCAGCGTTGATGGGACTAGTTTTATCAGTTTAAACAATGAGCAGTTCTTC
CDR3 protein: CSVDGTSFISLNNEQFF

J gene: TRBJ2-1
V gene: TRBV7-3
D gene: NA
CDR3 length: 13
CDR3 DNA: TGTGCCAGCAGGTCCAGCGATTACAATGAGCAGTTCTTC
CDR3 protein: CASRSSDYNEQFF

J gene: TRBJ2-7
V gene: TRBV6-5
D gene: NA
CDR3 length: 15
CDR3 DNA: TGTGCCAGCAGTTACCTGGGGGGAAGCTCCTACGAGCAGTACTTC
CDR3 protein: CASSYLGGSSYEQYF

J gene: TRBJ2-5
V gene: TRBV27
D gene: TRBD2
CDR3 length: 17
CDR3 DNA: TGTGCCAGCAGTCGAATAGCGGGTCGAAACAATCAAGAGACCCAGTACTTC
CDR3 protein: CASSRIAGRNNQETQYF

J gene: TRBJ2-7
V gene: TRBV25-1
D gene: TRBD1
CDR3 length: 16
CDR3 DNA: TGTGCCAGCAGTGAATTAGTGGGACAGGGTGGCTACGAGCAGTACTTC
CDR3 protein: CASSELVGQGGYEQYF